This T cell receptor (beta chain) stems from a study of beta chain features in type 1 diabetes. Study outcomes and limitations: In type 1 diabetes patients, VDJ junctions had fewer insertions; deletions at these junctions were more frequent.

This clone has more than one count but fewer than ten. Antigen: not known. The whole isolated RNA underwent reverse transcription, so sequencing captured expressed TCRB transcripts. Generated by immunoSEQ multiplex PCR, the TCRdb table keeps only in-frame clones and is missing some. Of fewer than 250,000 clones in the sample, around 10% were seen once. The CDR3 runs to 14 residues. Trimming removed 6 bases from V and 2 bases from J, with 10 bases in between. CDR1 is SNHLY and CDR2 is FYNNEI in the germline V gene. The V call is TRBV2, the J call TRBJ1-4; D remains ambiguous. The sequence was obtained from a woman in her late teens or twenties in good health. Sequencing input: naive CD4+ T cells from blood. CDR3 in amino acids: CASRPPRTNEKLFF. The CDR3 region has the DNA TGTGCCAGCAGGCCCCCGAGGACTAATGAAAAACTGTTTTTT.